This T cell receptor beta chain was documented in a study of T cell repertoires in ileal Crohn's disease. On the study more broadly: About half of patients got postoperative therapy: ten or so thiopurines, over 15 anti-TNF.

Points on this clone: Antigen: not known.

Looked up from germline, CDR1 is LGHNA and CDR2 is YNFKEQ. V lost 2 bases and J lost 7; bases outside the gene matches: 4. This CDR3 has 14 amino acids. Per sample, roughly 0.5 micrograms of biopsy DNA were TCRB immunosequenced. Assay: immunoSEQ multiplex PCR; the TCRdb copy retains only in-frame clones and omits some. This sample has about 7,400 clones, with roughly four fifths found just once. Study results and caveats: Every patient over 26.8% clonality showed endoscopic recurrence. Clonal expansions were more frequent in active smokers than non-smokers at surgery.

This TCR came from an adult with Crohn's disease. Source material: ileal tissue. The rearrangement uses TRBV4-2 and TRBJ1-5; TRBD1 aligns across 8 bases. The CDR3 sequence: CASSQRTGQQPQHF. The CDR3 DNA sequence: TGTGCCAGCAGCCAAAGGACAGGGCAACAGCCCCAGCATTTT.